This section outlines one T cell receptor (beta chain) sequence together with its context. Original processing methods: The assay estimated nucleated cells by amplifying reference gene primers. Sequenced by immunoSEQ multiplex PCR; TCRdb stores in-frame clones only, minus some. The V and J calls and the clone size are those of that table, but D and trimming were determined from the DNA. The repertoire holds roughly 120,000 clones, with less than 90% as singletons. Germline CDR1 is LNHDA and CDR2 is SQIVND (reference sequence). The CDR3 length is 16 residues. V was shortened by 6 bases and J by 1 base, with 13 bases between the two germline ends. The entry originates in a study of blood T cell repertoires in COVID-19. Background on the study: Acute and convalescent COVID-19 specimens originated in the United States, Italy and Spain. Sources were T cells, B-cell-depleted T cells, or PBMCs; the material itself was cDNA or gDNA.

V is TRBV19 and J is TRBJ1-6; possible D gene TRBD1, 6 bases. The TCR comes from a man aged 25-45 years with acute or convalescent COVID-19. Source material: peripheral blood. For the CDR3, the DNA is TGTGCCAGTAGCCCAGGACAGCGGTCCTATAATTCACCCCTCCACTTT. It encodes CASSPGQRSYNSPLHF.